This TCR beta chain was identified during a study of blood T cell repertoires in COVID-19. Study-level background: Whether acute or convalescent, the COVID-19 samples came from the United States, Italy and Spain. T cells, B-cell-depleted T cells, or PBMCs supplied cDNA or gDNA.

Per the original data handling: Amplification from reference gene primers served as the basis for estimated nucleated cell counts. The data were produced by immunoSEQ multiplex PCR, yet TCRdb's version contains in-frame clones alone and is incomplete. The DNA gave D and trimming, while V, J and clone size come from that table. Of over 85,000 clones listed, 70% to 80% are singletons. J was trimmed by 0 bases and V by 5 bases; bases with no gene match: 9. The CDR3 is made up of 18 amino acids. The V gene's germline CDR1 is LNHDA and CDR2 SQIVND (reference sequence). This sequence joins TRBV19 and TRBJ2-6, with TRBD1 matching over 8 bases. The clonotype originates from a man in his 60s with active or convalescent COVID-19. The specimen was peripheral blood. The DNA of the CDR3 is TGTGCCAGTAGTTTCCTGGACAGGGCCAGCTCTGGGGCCAACGTCCTGACTTTC. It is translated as CASSFLDRASSGANVLTF.